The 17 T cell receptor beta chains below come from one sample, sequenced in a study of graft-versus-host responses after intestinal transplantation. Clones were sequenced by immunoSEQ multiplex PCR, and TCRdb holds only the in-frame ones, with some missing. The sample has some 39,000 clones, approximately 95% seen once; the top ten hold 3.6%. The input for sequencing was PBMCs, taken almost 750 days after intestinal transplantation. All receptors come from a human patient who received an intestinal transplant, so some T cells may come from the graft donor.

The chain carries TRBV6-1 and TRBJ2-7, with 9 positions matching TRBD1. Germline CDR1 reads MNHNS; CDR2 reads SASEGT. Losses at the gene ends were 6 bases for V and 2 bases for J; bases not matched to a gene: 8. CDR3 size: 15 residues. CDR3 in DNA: TGTGCCAGCAGCCAACAGGGGGCCCTAACCTACGAGCAGTACTTC. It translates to CASSQQGALTYEQYF.

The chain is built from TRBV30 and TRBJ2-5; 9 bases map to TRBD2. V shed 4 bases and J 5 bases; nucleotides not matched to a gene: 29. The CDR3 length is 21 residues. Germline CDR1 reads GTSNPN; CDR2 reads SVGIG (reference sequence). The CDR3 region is CAWITRSSGGGAKLYAETQYF. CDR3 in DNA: TGTGCCTGGATTACCCGATCTAGTGGCGGGGGGGCTAAGTTGTATGCGGAGACCCAGTACTTC.

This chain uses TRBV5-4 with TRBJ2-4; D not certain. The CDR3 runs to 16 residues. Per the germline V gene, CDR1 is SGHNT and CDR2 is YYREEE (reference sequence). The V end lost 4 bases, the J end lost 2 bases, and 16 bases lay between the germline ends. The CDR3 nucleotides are TGTGCCAGCAGCCCGCTCGGGTCCGGGCCCAAAAACATTCAGTACTTC. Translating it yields CASSPLGSGPKNIQYF.

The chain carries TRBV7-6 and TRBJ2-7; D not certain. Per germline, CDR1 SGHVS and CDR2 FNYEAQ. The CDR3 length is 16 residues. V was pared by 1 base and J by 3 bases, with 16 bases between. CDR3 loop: CASSLGSSGIGYEQYF. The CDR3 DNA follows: TGTGCCAGCAGCTTAGGATCCTCGGGTATCGGCTACGAGCAGTACTTC.

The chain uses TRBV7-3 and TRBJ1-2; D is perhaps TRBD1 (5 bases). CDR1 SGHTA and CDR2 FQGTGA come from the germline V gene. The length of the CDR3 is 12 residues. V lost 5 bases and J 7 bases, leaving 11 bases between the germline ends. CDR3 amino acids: CASSGSGLGYTF. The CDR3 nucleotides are TGTGCCAGCAGCGGGTCAGGGCTTGGCTACACCTTC.

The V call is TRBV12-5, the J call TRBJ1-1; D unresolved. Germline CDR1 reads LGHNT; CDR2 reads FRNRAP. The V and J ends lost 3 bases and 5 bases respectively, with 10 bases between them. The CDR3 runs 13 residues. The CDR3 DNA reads TGTGCTAGTGGTTTTATGTCGGGGACTGAAGCTTTCTTT. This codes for CASGFMSGTEAFF.

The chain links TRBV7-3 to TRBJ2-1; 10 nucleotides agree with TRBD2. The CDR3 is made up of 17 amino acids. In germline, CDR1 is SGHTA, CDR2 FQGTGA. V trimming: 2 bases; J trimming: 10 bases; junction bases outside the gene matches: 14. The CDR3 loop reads CASSLSSERGGRREQFF. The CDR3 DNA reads TGTGCCAGCAGCTTATCGTCGGAGCGGGGGGGCCGGAGAGAGCAGTTCTTC.

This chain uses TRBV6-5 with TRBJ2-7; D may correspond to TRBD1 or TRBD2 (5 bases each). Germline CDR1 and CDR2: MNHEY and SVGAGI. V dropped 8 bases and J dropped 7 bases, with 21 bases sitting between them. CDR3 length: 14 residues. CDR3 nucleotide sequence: TGTGCCAGCTCTTGGGGCCAGACCGGCGGGGAGCAGTACTTC. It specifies CASSWGQTGGEQYF.

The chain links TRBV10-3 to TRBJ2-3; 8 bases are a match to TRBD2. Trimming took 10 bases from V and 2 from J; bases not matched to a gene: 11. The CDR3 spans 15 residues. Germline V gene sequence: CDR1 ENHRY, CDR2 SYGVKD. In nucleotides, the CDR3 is TGTGCCAGCCAGGCGGAAGCGGGAGCCACAGATACGCAGTATTTT. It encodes CASQAEAGATDTQYF.

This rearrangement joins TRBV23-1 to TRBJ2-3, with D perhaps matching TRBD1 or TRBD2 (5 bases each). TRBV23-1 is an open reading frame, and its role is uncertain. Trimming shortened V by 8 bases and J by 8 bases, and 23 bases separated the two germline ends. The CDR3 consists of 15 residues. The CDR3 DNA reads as TGCGCCAGCGGAACCGGGACCCCCAGGCCGGGTACGCAGTATTTT. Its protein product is CASGTGTPRPGTQYF.

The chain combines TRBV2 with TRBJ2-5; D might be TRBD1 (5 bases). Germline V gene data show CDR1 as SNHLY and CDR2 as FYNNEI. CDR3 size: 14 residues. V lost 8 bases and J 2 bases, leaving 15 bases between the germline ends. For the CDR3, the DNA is TGTGCCAGCCTTTGGGGCGCCGCTCAAGAGACCCAGTACTTC. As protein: CASLWGAAQETQYF. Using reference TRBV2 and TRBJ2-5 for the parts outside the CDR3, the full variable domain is EPEVTQTPSHQVTQMGQEVILRCVPISNHLYFYWYRQILGQKVEFLVSFYNNEISEKSEIFDDQFSVERPDGSNFTLKIRSTKLEDSAMYFCASLWGAAQETQYFGPGTRLLVL.

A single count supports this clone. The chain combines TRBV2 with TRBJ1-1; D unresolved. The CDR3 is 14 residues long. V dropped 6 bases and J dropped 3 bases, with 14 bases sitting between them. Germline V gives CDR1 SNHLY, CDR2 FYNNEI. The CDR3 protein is CASSPGMVDTEAFF. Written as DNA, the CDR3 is TGTGCCAGCAGCCCCGGGATGGTAGACACTGAAGCTTTCTTT. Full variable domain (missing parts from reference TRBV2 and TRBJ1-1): EPEVTQTPSHQVTQMGQEVILRCVPISNHLYFYWYRQILGQKVEFLVSFYNNEISEKSEIFDDQFSVERPDGSNFTLKIRSTKLEDSAMYFCASSPGMVDTEAFFGQGTRLTVV.

The DNA of the CDR3 is TGTGCCACGTGGTCCCAGGGATTCTATGGCTACACCTTC. It translates to CATWSQGFYGYTF. The chain joins TRBV6-1 to TRBJ1-2; D is possibly TRBD1 (5 bases). Trimming took off 10 bases at V and 4 bases at J, with 16 bases between the two ends. CDR3 length: 13 amino acids. The germline V gene has CDR1 MNHNS and CDR2 SASEGT.

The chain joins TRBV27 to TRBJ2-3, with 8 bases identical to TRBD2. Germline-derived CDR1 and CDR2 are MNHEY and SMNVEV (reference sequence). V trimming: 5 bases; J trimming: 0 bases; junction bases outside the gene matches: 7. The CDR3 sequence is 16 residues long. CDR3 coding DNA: TGTGCCAGCAGTAGCGGGAGAGGGCCTAGCACAGATACGCAGTATTTT. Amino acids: CASSSGRGPSTDTQYF.

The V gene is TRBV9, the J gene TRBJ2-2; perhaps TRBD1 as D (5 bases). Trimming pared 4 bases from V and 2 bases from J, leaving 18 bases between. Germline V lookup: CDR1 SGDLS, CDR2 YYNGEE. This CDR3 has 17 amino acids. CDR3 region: CASSPPAGKGNTGELFF. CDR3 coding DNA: TGTGCCAGCAGCCCCCCGGCAGGGAAGGGCAACACCGGGGAGCTGTTTTTT.

The CDR3 reads CASSWKDRGIQETQYF. The CDR3, as DNA: TGCGCCAGCAGCTGGAAGGACAGGGGCATCCAAGAGACCCAGTACTTC. J is TRBJ2-5 and V is TRBV5-1, with 9 bases identical to TRBD1. After removal of 3 bases from V and 1 base from J, the junction contained 7 bases not matched to a gene. The CDR3 is 16 residues long. Germline V gene data show CDR1 as SGHRS and CDR2 as YFSETQ.

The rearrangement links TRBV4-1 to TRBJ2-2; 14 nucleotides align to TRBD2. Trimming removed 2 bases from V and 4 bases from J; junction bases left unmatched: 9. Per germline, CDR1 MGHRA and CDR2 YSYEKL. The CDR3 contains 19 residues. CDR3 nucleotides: TGCGCCAGCAGCCAATCTCCCGGGACTAGCGGGGGTTTCACCGGGGAGCTGTTTTTT. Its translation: CASSQSPGTSGGFTGELFF.